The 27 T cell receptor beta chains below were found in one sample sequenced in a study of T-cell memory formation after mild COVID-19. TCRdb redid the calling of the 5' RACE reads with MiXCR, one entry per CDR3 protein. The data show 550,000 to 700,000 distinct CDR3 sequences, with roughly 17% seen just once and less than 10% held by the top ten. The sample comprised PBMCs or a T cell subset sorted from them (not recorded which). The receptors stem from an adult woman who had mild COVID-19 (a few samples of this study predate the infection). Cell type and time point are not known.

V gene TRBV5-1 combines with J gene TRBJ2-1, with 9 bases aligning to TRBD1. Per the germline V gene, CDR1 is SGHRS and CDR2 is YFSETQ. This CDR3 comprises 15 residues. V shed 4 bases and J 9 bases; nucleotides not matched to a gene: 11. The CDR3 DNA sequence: TGCGCCAGCAGCCCGGGGGACAGGGATAAGAGTGAGCAGTTCTTC. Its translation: CASSPGDRDKSEQFF.

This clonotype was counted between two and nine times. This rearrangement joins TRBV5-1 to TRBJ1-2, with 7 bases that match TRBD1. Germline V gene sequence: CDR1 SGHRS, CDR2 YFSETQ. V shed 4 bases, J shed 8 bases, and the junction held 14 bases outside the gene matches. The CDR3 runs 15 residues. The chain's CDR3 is CASSPGQTLNRGYTF. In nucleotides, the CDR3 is TGCGCCAGCAGCCCGGGACAGACCCTTAATCGGGGCTACACCTTC.

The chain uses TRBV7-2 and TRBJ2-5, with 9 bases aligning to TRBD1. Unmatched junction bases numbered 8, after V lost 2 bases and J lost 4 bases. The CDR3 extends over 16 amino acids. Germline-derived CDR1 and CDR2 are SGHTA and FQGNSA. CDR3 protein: CASSLLGTGHRETQYF. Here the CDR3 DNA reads TGTGCCAGCAGCTTATTGGGGACAGGGCACAGAGAGACCCAGTACTTC.

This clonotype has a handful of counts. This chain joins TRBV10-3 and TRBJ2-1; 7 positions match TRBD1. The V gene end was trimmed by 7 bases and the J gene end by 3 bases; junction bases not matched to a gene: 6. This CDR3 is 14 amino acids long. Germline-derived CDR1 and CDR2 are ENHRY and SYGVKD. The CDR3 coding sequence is TGTGCCATCAATAGGCAGGGGGACTACAATGAGCAGTTCTTC. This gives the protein CAINRQGDYNEQFF.

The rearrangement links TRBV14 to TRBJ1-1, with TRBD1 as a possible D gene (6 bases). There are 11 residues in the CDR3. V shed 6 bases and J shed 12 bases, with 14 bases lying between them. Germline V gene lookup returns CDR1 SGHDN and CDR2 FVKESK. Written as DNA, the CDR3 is TGTGCCAGCAGGATGGGGGCAAGGACTTTCTTT. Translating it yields CASRMGARTFF.

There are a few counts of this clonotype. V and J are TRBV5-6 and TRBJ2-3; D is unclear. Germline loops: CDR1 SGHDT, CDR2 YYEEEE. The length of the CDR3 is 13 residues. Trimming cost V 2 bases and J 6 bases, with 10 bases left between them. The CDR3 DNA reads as TGTGCCAGCAGCTTATTTGGGCGGGATACGCAGTATTTT. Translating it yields CASSLFGRDTQYF.

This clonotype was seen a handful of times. In DNA, the CDR3 is TGCAGCGTTGTAAAAATCTACAATGAGCAGTTCTTC. It translates to CSVVKIYNEQFF. The chain couples TRBV29-1 to TRBJ2-1; D is uncertain. The V gene lost 4 bases and the J gene lost 3 bases, with 7 bases spanning the gap. There are 12 residues in the CDR3. Germline V gene data show CDR1 as SQVTM and CDR2 as ANQGSEA.

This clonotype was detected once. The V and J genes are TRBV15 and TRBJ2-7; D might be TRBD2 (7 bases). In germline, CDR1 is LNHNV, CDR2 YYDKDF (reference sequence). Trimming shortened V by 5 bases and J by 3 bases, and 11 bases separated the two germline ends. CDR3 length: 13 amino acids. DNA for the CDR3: TGTGCCACCAGCGGGGGGGCCCTCTACGAGCAGTACTTC. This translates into CATSGGALYEQYF. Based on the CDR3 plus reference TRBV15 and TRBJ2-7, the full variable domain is DAMVIQNPRYQVTQFGKPVTLSCSQTLNHNVMYWYQQKSSQAPKLLFHYYDKDFNNEADTPDNFQSRRPNTSFCFLDIRSPGLGDTAMYLCATSGGALYEQYFGPGTRLTVT.

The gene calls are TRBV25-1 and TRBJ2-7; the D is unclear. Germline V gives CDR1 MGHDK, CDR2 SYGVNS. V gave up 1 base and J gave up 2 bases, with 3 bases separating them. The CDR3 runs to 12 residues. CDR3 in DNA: TGTGCCAGCAGTGAATCGCCCTACGAGCAGTACTTC. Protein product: CASSESPYEQYF.

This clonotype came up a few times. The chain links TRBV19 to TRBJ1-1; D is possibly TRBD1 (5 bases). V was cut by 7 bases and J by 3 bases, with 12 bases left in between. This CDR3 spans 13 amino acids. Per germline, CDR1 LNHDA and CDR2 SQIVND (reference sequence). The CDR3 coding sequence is TGTGCCAGTACCCAAGGACACTACACTGAAGCTTTCTTT. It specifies CASTQGHYTEAFF.

CDR3 sequence reads: CASSVEVGGGTIYF. CDR3 coding DNA: TGTGCCAGCAGCGTAGAAGTCGGAGGCGGCACCATATATTTT. The gene calls are TRBV9 and TRBJ1-3, with D uncertain. Germline CDR1 reads SGDLS; CDR2 reads YYNGEE. The length of the CDR3 is 14 residues. V lost 0 bases and J 9 bases, leaving 13 bases between the germline ends.

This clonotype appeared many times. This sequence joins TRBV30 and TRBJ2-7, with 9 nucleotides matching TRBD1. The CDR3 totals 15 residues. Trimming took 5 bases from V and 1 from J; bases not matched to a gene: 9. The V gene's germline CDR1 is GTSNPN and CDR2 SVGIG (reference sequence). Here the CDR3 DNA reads TGTGCCTGGGCCTCGGGACAGGGTTATTCCTACGAGCAGTACTTC. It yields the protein CAWASGQGYSYEQYF. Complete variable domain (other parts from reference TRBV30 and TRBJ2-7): SQTIHQWPATLVQPVGSPLSLECTVEGTSNPNLYWYRQAAGRGLQLLFYSVGIGQISSEVPQNLSASRPQDRQFILSSKKLLLSDSGFYLCAWASGQGYSYEQYFGPGTRLTVT.

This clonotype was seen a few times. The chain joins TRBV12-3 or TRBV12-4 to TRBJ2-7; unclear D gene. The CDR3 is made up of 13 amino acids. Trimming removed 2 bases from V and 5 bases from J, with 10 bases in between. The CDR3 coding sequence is TGTGCCAGCAGTTTACTGGATTCGAACGAGCAGTACTTC. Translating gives CASSLLDSNEQYF.

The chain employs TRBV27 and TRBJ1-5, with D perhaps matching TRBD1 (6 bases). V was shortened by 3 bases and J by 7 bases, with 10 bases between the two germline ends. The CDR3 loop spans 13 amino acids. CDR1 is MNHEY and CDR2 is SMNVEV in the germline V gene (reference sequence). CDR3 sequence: CASSFGGAQPQHF. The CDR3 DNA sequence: TGTGCCAGCAGTTTTGGGGGGGCCCAGCCCCAGCATTTT.

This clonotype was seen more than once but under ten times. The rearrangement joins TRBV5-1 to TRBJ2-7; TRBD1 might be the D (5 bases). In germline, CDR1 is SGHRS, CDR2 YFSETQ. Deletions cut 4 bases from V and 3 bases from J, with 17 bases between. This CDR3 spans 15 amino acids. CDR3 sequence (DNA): TGCGCCAGCAGCCCGGATGGACAAACGGGCTACGAGCAGTACTTC. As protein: CASSPDGQTGYEQYF.

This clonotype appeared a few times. The CDR3: CASSQVSGKRDLSSNEKLFF. CDR3 coding DNA: TGCGCCAGCAGCCAAGTTTCAGGAAAACGGGATTTGTCGTCTAATGAAAAACTGTTTTTT. The chain has TRBV4-1 and TRBJ1-4; D gene unclear. V was trimmed by 1 base and J by 3 bases, leaving 24 bases between them. CDR1 and CDR2 from the germline V gene are MGHRA and YSYEKL. The CDR3 sequence is 20 residues long.

In nucleotides, the CDR3 is TGTGCCAGCAGTGGGGGGCATCAAGAGACCCAGTACTTC. Amino acid sequence: CASSGGHQETQYF. V is TRBV2 and J is TRBJ2-5; maybe TRBD1 (6 bases). Trimming pared 4 bases from V and 2 bases from J, leaving 8 bases between. The length of the CDR3 is 13 residues. CDR1 is SNHLY and CDR2 is FYNNEI in the germline V gene.

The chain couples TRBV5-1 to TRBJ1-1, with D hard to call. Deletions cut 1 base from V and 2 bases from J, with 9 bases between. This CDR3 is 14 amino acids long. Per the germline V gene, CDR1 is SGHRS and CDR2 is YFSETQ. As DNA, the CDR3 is TGCGCCAGCAGCTTGAACCCAAGTAACACTGAAGCTTTCTTT. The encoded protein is CASSLNPSNTEAFF.

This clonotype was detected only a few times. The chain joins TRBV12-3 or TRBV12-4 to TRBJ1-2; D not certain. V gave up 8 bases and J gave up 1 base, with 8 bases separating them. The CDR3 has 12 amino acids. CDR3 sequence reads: CASQYINYGYTF. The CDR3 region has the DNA TGTGCCAGCCAATATATTAACTATGGCTACACCTTC.

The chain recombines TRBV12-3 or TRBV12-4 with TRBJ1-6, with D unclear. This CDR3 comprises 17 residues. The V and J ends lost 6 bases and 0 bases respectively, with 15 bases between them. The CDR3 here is CASSLDSPSSYNSPLHF. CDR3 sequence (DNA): TGTGCCAGCAGCCTGGACTCGCCGAGCTCCTATAATTCACCCCTCCACTTT.

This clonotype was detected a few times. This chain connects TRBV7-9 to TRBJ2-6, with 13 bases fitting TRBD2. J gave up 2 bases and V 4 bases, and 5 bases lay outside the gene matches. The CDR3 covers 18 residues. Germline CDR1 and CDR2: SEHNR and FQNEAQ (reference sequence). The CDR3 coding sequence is TGTGCCAGCAGCTCATTCACTAGCGGGAGGGCTGGGGCCAACGTCCTGACTTTC. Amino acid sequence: CASSSFTSGRAGANVLTF.

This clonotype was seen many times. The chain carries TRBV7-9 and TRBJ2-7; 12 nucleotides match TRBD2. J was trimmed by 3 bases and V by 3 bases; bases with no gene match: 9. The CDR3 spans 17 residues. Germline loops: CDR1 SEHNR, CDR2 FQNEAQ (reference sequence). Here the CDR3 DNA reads TGTGCCAGCAGCTTCTCTAGCGGGAGGGCCGCGATCTACGAGCAGTACTTC. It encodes CASSFSSGRAAIYEQYF.

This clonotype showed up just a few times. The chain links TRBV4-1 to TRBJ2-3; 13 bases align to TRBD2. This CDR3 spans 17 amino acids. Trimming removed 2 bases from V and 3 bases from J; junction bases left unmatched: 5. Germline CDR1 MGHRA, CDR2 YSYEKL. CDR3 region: CASSQTPGLAGTDTQYF. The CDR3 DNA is TGCGCCAGCAGCCAAACCCCGGGACTAGCGGGGACAGATACGCAGTATTTT.

The CDR3 sequence: CASSQDRGVSYEQYF. In DNA form, the CDR3 reads TGCGCCAGCAGCCAAGATCGCGGGGTCTCCTACGAGCAGTACTTC. The chain recombines TRBV4-1 with TRBJ2-7, with D perhaps TRBD2 (6 bases). V lost 0 bases to trimming and J lost 0 bases, with 9 bases between them. Germline CDR1 MGHRA, CDR2 YSYEKL. The CDR3 extends over 15 amino acids.

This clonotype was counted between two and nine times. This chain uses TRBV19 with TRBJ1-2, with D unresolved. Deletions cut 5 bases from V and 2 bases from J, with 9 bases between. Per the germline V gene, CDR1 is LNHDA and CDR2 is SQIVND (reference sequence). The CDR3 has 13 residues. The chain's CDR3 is CASSVTANYGYTF. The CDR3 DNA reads TGTGCCAGTAGTGTGACGGCGAACTATGGCTACACCTTC.

CDR3 amino acids: CASKLAAGYNEQFF. The CDR3 nucleotides are TGTGCCAGCAAGCTAGCGGCTGGGTACAATGAGCAGTTCTTC. The chain links TRBV6-5 to TRBJ2-1; 7 nucleotides agree with TRBD2. In germline, CDR1 is MNHEY, CDR2 SVGAGI. CDR3 length: 14 residues. The V segment lost 7 bases and the J segment 4 bases; nucleotides outside the gene matches: 7.

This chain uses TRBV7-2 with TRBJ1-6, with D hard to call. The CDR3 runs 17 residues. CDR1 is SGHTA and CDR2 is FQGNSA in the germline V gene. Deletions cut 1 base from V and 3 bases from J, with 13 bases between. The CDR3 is CASSLEPQAVYNSPLHF. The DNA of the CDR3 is TGTGCCAGCAGCTTAGAGCCCCAGGCTGTCTATAATTCACCCCTCCACTTT.